This T cell receptor beta chain was documented in a study of early T cells in non-severe SARS-CoV-2 infection. TCRdb re-called the 5' RACE reads with MiXCR, one entry per CDR3 protein. The repertoire holds around 33,000 distinct CDR3 sequences, with about 4.6% as singletons. This clonotype was recorded many times. Germline V gives CDR1 MDHEN, CDR2 SYDVKM. The CDR3 length is 14 residues. V shed 6 bases and J shed 7 bases, with 15 bases lying between them. The J gene is TRBJ1-4, the V gene TRBV28; D gene ambiguous. The sequence came from an adult who was a healthcare worker with PCR-confirmed SARS-CoV-2 infection or an uninfected control (not recorded which). The sample taken for sequencing was whole blood. The CDR3 DNA follows: TGTGCCAGCAGCCTCGTCGGGCACGGTGAAAAACTGTTTTTT. Translated: CASSLVGHGEKLFF.